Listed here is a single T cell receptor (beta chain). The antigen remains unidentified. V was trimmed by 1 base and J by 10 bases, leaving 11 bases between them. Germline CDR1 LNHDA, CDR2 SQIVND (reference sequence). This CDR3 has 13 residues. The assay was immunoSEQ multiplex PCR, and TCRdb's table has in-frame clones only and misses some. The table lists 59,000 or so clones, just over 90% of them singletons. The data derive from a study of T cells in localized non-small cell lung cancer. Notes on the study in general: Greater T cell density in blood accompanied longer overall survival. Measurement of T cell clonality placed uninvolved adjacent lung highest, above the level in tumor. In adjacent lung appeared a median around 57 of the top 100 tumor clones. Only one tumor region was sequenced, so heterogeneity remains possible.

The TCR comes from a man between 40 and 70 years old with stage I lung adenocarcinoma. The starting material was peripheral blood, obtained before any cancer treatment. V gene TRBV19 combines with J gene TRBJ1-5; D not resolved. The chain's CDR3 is CASSIGAGGPQHF. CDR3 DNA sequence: TGTGCCAGTAGTATAGGAGCGGGAGGTCCCCAGCATTTT. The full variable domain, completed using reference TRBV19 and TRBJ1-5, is DGGITQSPKYLFRKEGQNVTLSCEQNLNHDAMYWYRQDPGQGLRLIYYSQIVNDFQKGDIAEGYSVSREKKESFPLTVTSAQKNPTAFYLCASSIGAGGPQHFGDGTRLSIL.